Below, 24 T cell receptor beta chains from the same sample are listed, as sequenced in a study of T cell responses to AZD1222 COVID-19 vaccine. Profiled with immunoSEQ multiplex PCR; TCRdb holds only in-frame clones, not every one. The sample lists 120,000 or so clones, around 85% seen once, with over 5% in the top ten. The sequencing used peripheral blood, collected on day 0 of AZD1222 vaccination. The receptor set was obtained from an adult in good health.

This rearrangement joins TRBV15 to TRBJ2-2; either TRBD1 or TRBD2 may fit D (5 bases each). The V end lost 8 bases, the J end lost 0 bases, and 13 bases lay between the germline ends. Germline V CDR1 and CDR2: LNHNV, YYDKDF (reference sequence). The CDR3 is made up of 15 amino acids. As DNA, the CDR3 is TGTGCCACCGCGGAGGTGACAGCGAACACCGGGGAGCTGTTTTTT. It codes for CATAEVTANTGELFF.

The rearrangement joins TRBV28 to TRBJ2-1; 9 positions match TRBD1. Germline V CDR1 and CDR2: MDHEN, SYDVKM. The CDR3 covers 14 residues. The J segment lost 7 bases and the V segment lost 11 bases, leaving 12 bases of the junction unmatched. The CDR3 bases are TGTGCCCTAAGGGGACAGGGCGGATCGAATGAGCAGTTCTTC. This translates into CALRGQGGSNEQFF. The full variable domain, with the rest looked up from reference TRBV28 and TRBJ2-1, is DVKVTQSSRYLVKRTGEKVFLECVQDMDHENMFWYRQDPGLGLRLIYFSYDVKMKEKGDIPEGYSVSREKKERFSLILESASTNQTSMYLCALRGQGGSNEQFFGPGTRLTVL.

The CDR3 DNA reads as TGTGCCAGCCGTCGACAGGATCAATATGGCTACACCTTC. Its translation is CASRRQDQYGYTF. The V call is TRBV2, the J call TRBJ1-2; TRBD1 is a possible D gene (6 bases). Germline values: CDR1 SNHLY, CDR2 FYNNEI. This CDR3 has 13 residues. V was cut by 8 bases and J by 5 bases, with 15 bases left in between. The full variable domain, completed using reference TRBV2 and TRBJ1-2, is EPEVTQTPSHQVTQMGQEVILRCVPISNHLYFYWYRQILGQKVEFLVSFYNNEISEKSEIFDDQFSVERPDGSNFTLKIRSTKLEDSAMYFCASRRQDQYGYTFGSGTRLTVV.

The chain couples TRBV19 to TRBJ1-1, with a weak D call TRBD1 (6 bases). With 7 bases removed from V and 4 bases from J, the gap between germline ends came to 10 bases. The CDR3 loop spans 12 amino acids. Germline CDR1 reads LNHDA; CDR2 reads SQIVND (reference sequence). CDR3 sequence reads: CASTDRSTEAFF. The CDR3 DNA sequence: TGTGCCAGTACAGACAGGTCCACTGAAGCTTTCTTT.

V usage is TRBV4-1 and J usage is TRBJ2-5, with 8 nucleotides matching TRBD2. Germline V gene lookup returns CDR1 MGHRA and CDR2 YSYEKL. Losses at the gene ends were 2 bases for V and 5 bases for J; bases not matched to a gene: 10. The CDR3 runs 16 residues. The CDR3 here is CASSQPRGGVGETQYF. As DNA, the CDR3 is TGCGCCAGCAGCCAACCCCGGGGGGGTGTTGGGGAGACCCAGTACTTC.

The chain links TRBV29-1 to TRBJ2-3, with D tentatively TRBD1 (6 bases). Per the germline V gene, CDR1 is SQVTM and CDR2 is ANQGSEA. Trimming cost V 6 bases and J 1 base, with 11 bases left between them. The CDR3 consists of 13 residues. The chain's CDR3 is CSVAGAGTDTQYF. In nucleotides, the CDR3 is TGCAGCGTAGCAGGGGCGGGCACAGATACGCAGTATTTT.

As to this clone: A read error may produce the germline difference seen at one junction end. CDR3 bases: TGTGCTAGCAGCTCCCGGACCGATACCTACAATGAGCAGTTCTTC. Protein: CASSSRTDTYNEQFF. V usage is TRBV7-7 and J usage is TRBJ2-1; D is ambiguous. This CDR3 is 15 amino acids long. CDR1 and CDR2 from the germline V gene are SSHAT and FNYEAQ (reference sequence).

The genes are TRBV27 and TRBJ1-6, with TRBD1 matching over 9 bases. Trimming took 6 bases from V and 7 from J; bases not matched to a gene: 4. The CDR3 covers 14 residues. The germline V gene has CDR1 MNHEY and CDR2 SMNVEV (reference sequence). CDR3 residues: CASSHRGLNSPLHF. The CDR3 DNA reads as TGTGCCAGCAGCCACAGGGGGCTAAATTCACCCCTCCACTTT.

This clone was recorded at least ten times. An end of the junction differs from the germline gene, which may be a read error. The chain recombines TRBV7-9 with TRBJ2-3; D unclear. Germline CDR1 SEHNR, CDR2 FQNEAQ (reference sequence). CDR3 length: 15 residues. The CDR3, as DNA: TGTGCCAGCAGCCCGTCAGGCACCAGCACGGATACGCAGTATTTT. It encodes CASSPSGTSTDTQYF.

The J gene is TRBJ1-2, the V gene TRBV7-9, with a possible D match to TRBD1 (5 bases). This CDR3 contains 14 residues. Germline lookup yields CDR1 SEHNR and CDR2 FQNEAQ (reference sequence). V was pared by 4 bases and J by 4 bases, with 13 bases between. This CDR3 reads CASSSDSLPYGYTF. The CDR3 DNA sequence: TGTGCCAGCAGCTCCGACAGCCTCCCCTATGGCTACACCTTC.

This clone has a single count. This sequence joins TRBV4-1 and TRBJ2-2; 8 nucleotides line up with TRBD2. This CDR3 has 20 amino acids. Germline values: CDR1 MGHRA, CDR2 YSYEKL. Losses at the gene ends were 1 base for V and 0 bases for J; bases not matched to a gene: 13. The CDR3 DNA is TGCGCCAGCAGCCAAGTGCTCCGGTGGTCTAGCGGGTCGAACACCGGGGAGCTGTTTTTT. This encodes CASSQVLRWSSGSNTGELFF.

The V call is TRBV19, the J call TRBJ1-4; D is perhaps TRBD1 (6 bases). The CDR3 spans 13 residues. The V end was cut by 8 bases, the J end by 8 bases, with 15 bases between. The V gene's germline CDR1 is LNHDA and CDR2 SQIVND (reference sequence). The DNA of the CDR3 is TGTGCCAGTCAGGGGTCGTGGGGAGAAAAACTGTTTTTT. Translation: CASQGSWGEKLFF.

This chain joins TRBV7-2 and TRBJ1-4, with no clear D. V shed 5 bases and J shed 8 bases, with 18 bases lying between them. The CDR3 totals 15 residues. Germline V lookup: CDR1 SGHTA, CDR2 FQGNSA. This CDR3 reads CASSPPRGSREKLFF. The CDR3 nucleotides are TGTGCCAGCAGCCCACCCCGGGGTTCTAGAGAAAAACTGTTTTTT.

This chain uses TRBV5-1 with TRBJ2-2; TRBD2 matches at 7 bases. This CDR3 comprises 17 residues. Germline CDR1 is SGHRS and CDR2 is YFSETQ. V lost 4 bases to trimming and J lost 8 bases; unmatched junction nucleotides: 17. Written as DNA, the CDR3 is TGCGCCAGCAGCCCAGTGTCGACCGCCGGGGGGACTGGGGAGCTGTTTTTT. This gives the protein CASSPVSTAGGTGELFF.

The chain is built from TRBV5-4 and TRBJ2-1; 7 nucleotides match TRBD1. CDR1 SGHNT and CDR2 YYREEE come from the germline V gene (reference sequence). This CDR3 is 15 amino acids long. The ends lost 6 bases at V and 9 bases at J; junction bases unmatched: 15. The CDR3 region has the DNA TGTGCCAGCACCGAGGCCTCGACAGGGCCCCGTGAGCAGTTCTTC. It codes for CASTEASTGPREQFF.

This clone was recorded only once. The chain has TRBV28 and TRBJ1-4; D ambiguous. Germline lookup yields CDR1 MDHEN and CDR2 SYDVKM. Trimming pared 4 bases from V and 10 bases from J, leaving 22 bases between. The CDR3 has 16 residues. The CDR3 region has the DNA TGTGCCAGCAGTTCCCCCAGCGAGGGTCGGGATGGAAAACTGTTTTTT. Protein sequence: CASSSPSEGRDGKLFF.

This chain connects TRBV28 to TRBJ1-5, with 7 bases aligning to TRBD1. Germline CDR1 and CDR2: MDHEN and SYDVKM. The CDR3 loop spans 13 amino acids. V shed 5 bases, J shed 7 bases, and the junction held 5 bases outside the gene matches. CDR3 DNA: TGTGCCAGCAGTGGGATACAGGGGCAGCCCCAGCATTTT. Protein sequence: CASSGIQGQPQHF.

This clone was observed a handful of times. The V and J genes are TRBV15 and TRBJ2-1; TRBD1 aligns across 12 bases. The CDR3 is made up of 16 amino acids. V shed 5 bases and J 8 bases; nucleotides not matched to a gene: 10. Germline V lookup: CDR1 LNHNV, CDR2 YYDKDF (reference sequence). This CDR3 is CATSPLGTGGWYEQFF. The CDR3 DNA reads as TGTGCCACCAGCCCTCTAGGGACAGGGGGCTGGTATGAGCAGTTCTTC.

On this clone itself: A read error may produce the germline difference seen at one junction end. The chain joins TRBV5-1 to TRBJ1-2, with TRBD1 matching over 9 bases. The germline V gene has CDR1 SGHRS and CDR2 YFSETQ. The CDR3 covers 11 residues. The CDR3 DNA follows: TGCGCCAGCAGCTTGAGCGGGACAGGGAACTTC. As protein: CASSLSGTGNF.

The chain employs TRBV29-1 and TRBJ2-5; 7 nucleotides match TRBD1. CDR3 size: 13 residues. Germline CDR1 and CDR2: SQVTM and ANQGSEA. Losses at the gene ends were 7 bases for V and 4 bases for J; bases not matched to a gene: 9. CDR3: CSAHNDRVETQYF. In DNA, the CDR3 is TGCAGCGCCCACAACGACAGGGTAGAGACCCAGTACTTC.

The chain couples TRBV7-9 to TRBJ1-5; 9 positions agree with TRBD1. Germline loops: CDR1 SEHNR, CDR2 FQNEAQ (reference sequence). The V gene end was trimmed by 1 base and the J gene end by 0 bases; junction bases not matched to a gene: 7. CDR3 length equals 18 residues. The CDR3 protein is CASSLERTGAHSNQPQHF. The CDR3 bases are TGTGCCAGCAGCTTAGAGAGGACAGGGGCCCATAGCAATCAGCCCCAGCATTTT.

This clone was counted a single time. The chain recombines TRBV12-3 or TRBV12-4 with TRBJ1-1; D may be TRBD1 (5 bases). This CDR3 has 13 amino acids. Trimming removed 6 bases at V and 10 bases at J, with 18 bases between. The CDR3 DNA sequence: TGTGCCAGCAGCGTGGACATCCTAGTTGGAGCTTTCTTT. This translates into CASSVDILVGAFF.

This clone was counted a single time. The chain employs TRBV6-5 and TRBJ1-1; D gene uncertain. Trimming took 6 bases from V and 0 from J, leaving 11 bases between them. The CDR3 length is 14 residues. Germline V CDR1 and CDR2: MNHEY, SVGAGI. The CDR3 is CASSRGGMNTEAFF. CDR3 DNA sequence: TGTGCCAGCAGCAGAGGAGGGATGAACACTGAAGCTTTCTTT.

The rearrangement uses TRBV3-1 (or the pseudogene TRBV3-2) and TRBJ1-5; perhaps TRBD1 as D (6 bases). Germline V CDR1 and CDR2: LGHDT, YNNKEL (reference sequence). V lost 1 base, J lost 6 bases, and 13 bases lay in between. The CDR3 consists of 15 residues. This CDR3 reads CASSQVGGAGQPQHF. CDR3 nucleotides: TGTGCCAGCAGCCAAGTGGGGGGGGCCGGTCAGCCCCAGCATTTT.